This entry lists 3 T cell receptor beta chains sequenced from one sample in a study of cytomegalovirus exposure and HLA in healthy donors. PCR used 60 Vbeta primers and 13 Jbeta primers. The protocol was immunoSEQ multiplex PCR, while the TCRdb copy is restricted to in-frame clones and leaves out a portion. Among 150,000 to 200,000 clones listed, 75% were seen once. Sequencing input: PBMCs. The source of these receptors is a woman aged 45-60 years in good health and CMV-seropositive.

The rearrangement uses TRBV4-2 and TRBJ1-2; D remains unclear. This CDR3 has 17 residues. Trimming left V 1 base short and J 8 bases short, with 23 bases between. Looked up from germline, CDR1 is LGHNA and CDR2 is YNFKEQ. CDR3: CASSQGWTGKRSDGYTF. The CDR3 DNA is TGTGCCAGCAGCCAAGGGTGGACTGGGAAACGCTCGGACGGCTACACCTTC.

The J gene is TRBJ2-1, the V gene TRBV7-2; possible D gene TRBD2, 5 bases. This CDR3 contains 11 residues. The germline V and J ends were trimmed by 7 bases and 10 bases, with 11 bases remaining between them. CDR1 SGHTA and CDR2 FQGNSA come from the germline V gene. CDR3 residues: CASTQTGEQFF. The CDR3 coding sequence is TGTGCCAGCACCCAGACGGGGGAGCAGTTCTTC. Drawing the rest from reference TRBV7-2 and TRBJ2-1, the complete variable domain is GAGVSQSPSNKVTEKGKDVELRCDPISGHTALYWYRQSLGQGLEFLIYFQGNSAPDKSGLPSDRFSAERTGGSVSTLTIQRTQQEDSAVYLCASTQTGEQFFGPGTRLTVL.

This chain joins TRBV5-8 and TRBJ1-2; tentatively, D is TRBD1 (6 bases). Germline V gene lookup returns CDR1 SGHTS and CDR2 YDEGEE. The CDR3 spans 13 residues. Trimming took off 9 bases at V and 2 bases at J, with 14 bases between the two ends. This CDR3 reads CATLKRGNYGYTF. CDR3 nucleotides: TGTGCCACCTTAAAAAGGGGGAACTATGGCTACACCTTC.